Below are 4 T cell receptor beta chains sequenced from a single sample in a study of post-analysis software for immune sequencing data (dated by TCRdb to the mid-2010s). The paper as a whole reports these results and caveats: Patients showed significantly higher frequencies than controls for a handful of TRBV segments, among them TRBV5-6, TRBV5-1 and TRBV20-1.

No antigen has been identified for these receptors. Library method: PCR. Sequencer: Illumina HiSeq 2500. To reduce PCR and sequencing biases, unique molecular identifiers were built into the TCR beta cDNA libraries. TCRdb reprocessed the public reads (quality trimming at Q25 with fastp, clone calling with MiXCR) and kept in-frame beta chains. Identical CDR3 proteins give one entry, which carries the most common genes and DNA. In this sample the table shows hundreds of thousands of distinct CDR3 sequences, around 60% of which occur a single time. The ten largest account for 11% of the sample. The sequencing input was blood. The source is a girl aged 2 to 9 with multiple sclerosis.

This chain links TRBV20-1 with TRBJ2-7, with D possibly being TRBD1 (6 bases). CDR1 is DFQATT and CDR2 is SNEGSKA in the germline V gene (reference sequence). V lost 3 bases and J lost 2, with 26 bases in between. The CDR3 length is 18 residues. The CDR3 spells CSASHTRGKTGITYEQYF. The DNA of the CDR3 is TGCAGTGCTAGTCACACCCGGGGAAAAACAGGGATCACCTACGAGCAGTACTTC.

This clonotype was counted only a few times. This rearrangement joins TRBV6-5 to TRBJ2-3; D is unresolved. Germline assignment: CDR1 MNHEY and CDR2 SVGAGI. Trimming stripped 2 bases from V and 9 bases from J, with 9 bases between. The length of the CDR3 is 12 residues. The DNA for the CDR3 is TGTGCCAGCAGTTACCCAGGTCAAACGCAGTATTTT. Amino acid sequence: CASSYPGQTQYF.

The chain links TRBV6-5 to TRBJ2-1; TRBD1 or TRBD2 may be the D gene (5 bases each). Germline V CDR1 and CDR2: MNHEY, SVGAGI. V lost 4 bases to trimming and J lost 3 bases, with 13 bases between them. This CDR3 has 15 amino acids. The DNA of the CDR3 is TGTGCCAGCAGTTCTGGGGGATTGAACTACAATGAGCAGTTCTTC. Encoded protein: CASSSGGLNYNEQFF.

J is TRBJ1-1 and V is TRBV5-5; D perhaps matches TRBD1 (6 bases). Germline V lookup: CDR1 SGHKS, CDR2 YYEKEE (reference sequence). V gave up 4 bases and J gave up 5 bases, with 18 bases separating them. The CDR3 extends over 15 amino acids. The CDR3 reads CASSDQRGAGTEAFF. CDR3 DNA: TGTGCCAGCAGCGATCAGCGGGGGGCGGGTACTGAAGCTTTCTTT.